This T cell receptor (beta chain) derives from a study of patients and donors after allogeneic stem cell transplantation. A remark on this clonotype: A much larger clone sits a single nucleotide away, making a read error possible.

A single record per CDR3 protein comes from TCRdb applying MiXCR to the RT-PCR reads. The sample has about 88,000 distinct CDR3 sequences; approximately 49% are singletons. The CDR3 has 13 amino acids. The germline V and J ends were trimmed by 2 bases and 4 bases, with 8 bases remaining between them. The sequence was obtained from a human donor who was either an allogeneic HSCT recipient or a stem cell or donor lymphocyte infusion donor (not recorded which). It is not recorded whose cells these are; they may come from a transplant donor. The sequenced sample was blood, either unsorted or a sorted T cell fraction (not recorded which). The chain employs TRBV12-3 or TRBV12-4 and TRBJ1-1; the D gene is possibly TRBD1 (6 bases). The CDR3 coding sequence is TGTGCCAGCAGTTTAACAGGGCGCACTGAAGCTTTCTTT. Protein: CASSLTGRTEAFF.